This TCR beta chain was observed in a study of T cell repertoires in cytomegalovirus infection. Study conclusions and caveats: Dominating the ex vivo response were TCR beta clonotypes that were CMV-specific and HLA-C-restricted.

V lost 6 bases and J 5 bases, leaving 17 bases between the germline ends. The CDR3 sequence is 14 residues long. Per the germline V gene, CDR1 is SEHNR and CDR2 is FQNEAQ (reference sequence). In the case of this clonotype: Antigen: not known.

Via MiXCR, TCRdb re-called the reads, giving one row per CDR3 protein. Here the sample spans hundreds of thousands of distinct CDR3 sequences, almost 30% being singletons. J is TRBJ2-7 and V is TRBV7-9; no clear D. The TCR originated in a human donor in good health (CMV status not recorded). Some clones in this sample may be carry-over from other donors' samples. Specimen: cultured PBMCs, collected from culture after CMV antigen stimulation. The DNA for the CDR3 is TGTGCCAGCAGAGACCGGGTTGAAGCTAACGAGCAGTACTTC. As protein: CASRDRVEANEQYF.